These 19 T cell receptor beta chains originate from one sample sequenced in a study of shared clonotypes between healthy human individuals (dated by TCRdb to 2018 to 2020). Library construction relied on the immunoSEQ multiplex PCR assay. TCRdb mirrors the immuneACCESS table, restricted to in-frame sequences. Some clones are absent from its copies; in checked studies, under half trace to an unresolved V gene, and the reason for the others is unknown. Within this sample are about 1,500,000 clones, with roughly 96% of them counted one time only. The ten largest clones represent approximately 1.1% of the sample. Sequencing input: naive CD4+ T cells sorted from blood. The cell subset or site label, as the study defines it: CD45RA+ positively selected. These receptors originate from a man younger than 45 in good health.

The genes are TRBV18 and TRBJ2-7, with 7 bases that match TRBD1. The V and J ends lost 2 bases and 3 bases, in that order; junction bases with no gene match: 10. The CDR3 totals 16 residues. Per the germline V gene, CDR1 is KGHSH and CDR2 is LQKENI. The CDR3 DNA is TGTGCCAGCTCACCAATAATTTCGGGACAGAACTACGAGCAGTACTTC. Encoded protein: CASSPIISGQNYEQYF.

V is TRBV7-3 and J is TRBJ2-3; 7 nucleotides line up with TRBD1. The germline CDR1 and CDR2 sequences are SGHTA and FQGTGA. This CDR3 has 13 amino acids. The J segment lost 6 bases and the V segment lost 4 bases, leaving 4 bases of the junction unmatched. The CDR3 nucleotides are TGTGCCAGCAGCTCACAGGGGTGGGATACGCAGTATTTT. This gives the protein CASSSQGWDTQYF.

The chain combines TRBV18 with TRBJ2-1; tentative D call: TRBD2 (6 bases). V was cut by 0 bases and J by 1 base, with 10 bases left in between. There are 16 residues in the CDR3. Germline V gene data show CDR1 as KGHSH and CDR2 as LQKENI. The CDR3 sequence is CASSPPKGTSYNEQFF. The CDR3 DNA reads as TGTGCCAGCTCACCACCTAAGGGGACTTCCTACAATGAGCAGTTCTTC.

V usage is TRBV25-1 and J usage is TRBJ1-2; D is ambiguous. This CDR3 is 10 amino acids long. The ends were cut back, 5 bases at V and 8 bases at J, with 6 bases in the middle. From germline, CDR1 is MGHDK and CDR2 SYGVNS. CDR3 coding DNA: TGTGCCAGCAGTAACGAGGGCTACACCTTC. Residues: CASSNEGYTF.

This chain links TRBV10-3 with TRBJ1-3; D gene ambiguous. Germline V CDR1 and CDR2: ENHRY, SYGVKD. The CDR3 spans 15 residues. Trimming stripped 2 bases from V and 0 bases from J, with 8 bases between. The CDR3 protein is CAISEGLLSGNTIYF. The CDR3 DNA follows: TGTGCCATCAGTGAGGGTCTACTCTCTGGAAACACCATATATTTT.

This chain connects TRBV30 to TRBJ2-2, with D perhaps TRBD2 (5 bases). CDR3 size: 13 residues. Trimming took 4 bases from V and 4 from J, leaving 10 bases between them. CDR1 and CDR2 (germline): GTSNPN, SVGIG (reference sequence). As DNA, the CDR3 is TGTGCCTGGACCCGGGGTATCACCGGGGAGCTGTTTTTT. Translation: CAWTRGITGELFF.

This CDR3 reads CASSLAGLGYEQYF. In DNA, the CDR3 is TGTGCCAGCAGCTTAGCGGGACTGGGCTACGAGCAGTACTTC. This rearrangement joins TRBV5-4 to TRBJ2-7; 7 positions agree with TRBD2. The CDR3 consists of 14 residues. Germline V lookup: CDR1 SGHNT, CDR2 YYREEE (reference sequence). Trimming at V came to 2 bases and at J to 3 bases, leaving 5 bases not matched to a gene.

The chain joins TRBV27 to TRBJ2-1; 11 bases map to TRBD2. In germline, CDR1 is MNHEY, CDR2 SMNVEV (reference sequence). Trimming at V came to 5 bases and at J to 3 bases, leaving 6 bases not matched to a gene. The CDR3 length is 16 residues. The CDR3 region is CASSPTGTSGYNEQFF. DNA for the CDR3: TGTGCCAGCAGTCCAACCGGGACTAGCGGCTACAATGAGCAGTTCTTC.

This clone was counted only a few times. V and J are TRBV28 and TRBJ2-7; 9 bases map to TRBD2. The CDR3 covers 14 residues. The germline V gene encodes CDR1 MDHEN and CDR2 SYDVKM. V dropped 8 bases and J dropped 3; count of bases not matched to a gene: 8. DNA of the CDR3: TGTGCCAGCCTGGGACTAGCTCCCCTCTACGAGCAGTACTTC. This translates into CASLGLAPLYEQYF.

The chain joins TRBV27 to TRBJ2-6; D is undetermined. With 6 bases removed from V and 4 bases from J, the gap between germline ends came to 19 bases. There are 17 residues in the CDR3. CDR1 MNHEY and CDR2 SMNVEV come from the germline V gene (reference sequence). CDR3 in DNA: TGTGCCAGCAGCTTTCGGCCCCTTGCGTTGGGGGCCAACGTCCTGACTTTC. Its translation is CASSFRPLALGANVLTF.

V gene TRBV18 combines with J gene TRBJ2-4; D is perhaps TRBD2 (6 bases). CDR1 is KGHSH, CDR2 LQKENI, per germline. This CDR3 comprises 15 residues. V was cut by 2 bases and J by 6 bases, with 14 bases left in between. CDR3 bases: TGTGCCAGCTCACCATCCGGGGGATTAAGAAACATTCAGTACTTC. Its translation: CASSPSGGLRNIQYF. The variable domain in full, with the rest retrieved from reference TRBV18 and TRBJ2-4, is NAGVMQNPRHLVRRRGQEARLRCSPMKGHSHVYWYRQLPEEGLKFMVYLQKENIIDESGMPKERFSAEFPKEGPSILRIQQVVRGDSAAYFCASSPSGGLRNIQYFGAGTRLSVL.

J is TRBJ2-1 and V is TRBV7-9; no reliable D call. CDR1 and CDR2 (germline): SEHNR, FQNEAQ (reference sequence). This CDR3 has 13 residues. The V gene lost 2 bases and the J gene lost 6 bases, with 8 bases spanning the gap. The CDR3 here is CASSLNTGNEQFF. CDR3 bases: TGTGCCAGCAGCTTAAACACGGGCAATGAGCAGTTCTTC.

This chain uses TRBV20-1 with TRBJ2-3; no firm D call. The V and J ends lost 1 base and 7 bases respectively, with 6 bases between them. Germline V gene data show CDR1 as DFQATT and CDR2 as SNEGSKA (reference sequence). This CDR3 has 11 amino acids. CDR3 in amino acids: CSARAGNTQYF. The CDR3, as DNA: TGCAGTGCTAGAGCTGGGAATACGCAGTATTTT.

The V gene is TRBV5-1, the J gene TRBJ1-1; D gene ambiguous. Looked up from germline, CDR1 is SGHRS and CDR2 is YFSETQ. The V end lost 1 base, the J end lost 0 bases, and 10 bases lay between the germline ends. The CDR3 is 15 residues long. The CDR3 region is CASSLLADMNTEAFF. DNA for the CDR3: TGCGCCAGCAGCTTGTTGGCAGACATGAACACTGAAGCTTTCTTT.

The rearrangement joins TRBV7-9 to TRBJ2-2, with TRBD1 identical over 8 bases. The germline CDR1 and CDR2 sequences are SEHNR and FQNEAQ (reference sequence). The CDR3 spans 14 residues. The V segment lost 4 bases and the J segment 6 bases; nucleotides outside the gene matches: 4. In DNA, the CDR3 is TGTGCCAGCAGCTCAAACAGGGGGGCCGGGGAGCTGTTTTTT. It encodes CASSSNRGAGELFF.

CDR3 nucleotide sequence: TGTGCCATCAGTGTTCAAGCGGGAGGAGCGAATGAGCAGTTCTTC. Its protein product is CAISVQAGGANEQFF. J is TRBJ2-1 and V is TRBV10-3; 9 bases line up with TRBD2. This CDR3 region has 15 residues. Germline lookup yields CDR1 ENHRY and CDR2 SYGVKD. The V and J ends lost 4 bases and 7 bases, in that order; junction bases with no gene match: 8.

The chain joins TRBV28 to TRBJ1-1, with 8 nucleotides matching TRBD1. Germline loops: CDR1 MDHEN, CDR2 SYDVKM. The CDR3 is made up of 13 amino acids. Trimming removed 8 bases from V and 4 bases from J; junction bases left unmatched: 6. Written as DNA, the CDR3 is TGTGCCAGCGAGTACAGGGGGGTCACTGAAGCTTTCTTT. The encoded protein is CASEYRGVTEAFF.

This chain links TRBV5-4 with TRBJ1-2; D remains unclear. Germline V gives CDR1 SGHNT, CDR2 YYREEE (reference sequence). The CDR3 loop spans 13 amino acids. The germline V and J ends were trimmed by 2 bases and 1 base, with 6 bases remaining between them. In DNA form, the CDR3 reads TGTGCCAGCAGCTTTGAGGGTAACTATGGCTACACCTTC. It is translated as CASSFEGNYGYTF.

This clone was detected only a few times. The CDR3 region is CASSESGPGDTEAFF. Written as DNA, the CDR3 is TGCGCCAGCAGTGAGTCTGGCCCTGGGGACACTGAAGCTTTCTTT. The rearrangement uses TRBV10-1 and TRBJ1-1; no definite D call. Trimming stripped 0 bases from V and 3 bases from J, with 11 bases between. From germline, CDR1 is WNHNN and CDR2 SYGVQD (reference sequence). The CDR3 extends over 15 amino acids.